This TCR beta chain was captured by sequencing in a study of T cell responses to AZD1222 COVID-19 vaccine. Study findings and constraints: Vaccination with two AZD1222 doses was followed by a rise in Spike-specific TCR breadth and depth.

TCRdb's table, derived via immunoSEQ multiplex PCR, lists solely in-frame clones and lacks some. The data hold about 130,000 clones, with around nine tenths observed a single time. There are 11 residues in the CDR3. CDR1 is SGHTA and CDR2 is FQGNSA in the germline V gene. V was clipped by 5 bases and J by 5 bases, with 7 bases between them. A single count supports this clone. The antigen remains undetermined. V is TRBV7-2 and J is TRBJ2-7; no clear D gene. The source is an adult in good health. The sequencing used peripheral blood, collected on day 0 of AZD1222 vaccination. The CDR3 here is CASSVQDEQYF. In nucleotides, the CDR3 is TGTGCCAGCAGCGTTCAGGACGAGCAGTACTTC.